A single sample gave rise to the 23 T cell receptor beta chains below, sequenced in a study of Tregs in tolerant kidney transplant recipients. The repertoire was sequenced with immunoSEQ multiplex PCR; TCRdb's copy has only in-frame clones and lacks some. The sample lists about 240,000 clones, roughly 84% occurring once. Sequenced sample: CD4+ T cells from blood. The receptors derive from a human donor in good health.

CDR3 DNA: TGTGCCAGCAGCCAAGCCGGGCATACGCAGTATTTT. Residues: CASSQAGHTQYF. This sequence joins TRBV14 and TRBJ2-3, with D uncertain. The length of the CDR3 is 12 residues. The germline CDR1 and CDR2 sequences are SGHDN and FVKESK. The V and J ends lost 1 base and 7 bases respectively, with 6 bases between them.

V gene TRBV11-2 combines with J gene TRBJ2-3; tentative D call: TRBD1 (5 bases). The CDR3 consists of 15 residues. Germline V CDR1 and CDR2: SGHAT, FQNNGV. V lost 5 bases and J 2 bases, leaving 14 bases between the germline ends. In nucleotides, the CDR3 is TGTGCCAGCAGCCGACAGTCTTCCTACACAGATACGCAGTATTTT. Protein sequence: CASSRQSSYTDTQYF.

V and J are TRBV10-3 and TRBJ1-5; D gene ambiguous. Looked up from germline, CDR1 is ENHRY and CDR2 is SYGVKD. The CDR3 has 16 residues. V was shortened by 4 bases and J by 2 bases, with 15 bases between the two germline ends. The CDR3 sequence is CAISGFHNPGNQPQHF. For the CDR3, the DNA is TGTGCCATCAGTGGGTTTCACAACCCGGGCAATCAGCCCCAGCATTTT.

V usage is TRBV7-2 and J usage is TRBJ1-2; 8 bases align to TRBD1. The CDR3 consists of 14 residues. Losses at the gene ends were 6 bases for V and 1 base for J; bases not matched to a gene: 4. Germline CDR1 and CDR2: SGHTA and FQGNSA. Here the CDR3 reads CASRGQGLNYGYTF. The CDR3, as DNA: TGTGCCAGCAGAGGACAGGGACTTAACTATGGCTACACCTTC.

The chain employs TRBV6-4 and TRBJ2-3; 8 nucleotides agree with TRBD2. Germline trimming cut 5 bases from V and 4 bases from J; bases unmatched to any gene: 5. The germline V gene has CDR1 MRHNA and CDR2 SNTAGT. This CDR3 has 14 amino acids. CDR3 amino acids: CASSKAGDADTQYF. CDR3 nucleotides: TGTGCCAGCAGTAAAGCGGGAGACGCAGATACGCAGTATTTT.

This clone appeared a single time. The rearrangement links TRBV11-2 to TRBJ2-3; D remains ambiguous. The V gene lost 3 bases and the J gene lost 4 bases, with 5 bases spanning the gap. The germline CDR1 and CDR2 sequences are SGHAT and FQNNGV. The CDR3 has 12 amino acids. The CDR3 region has the DNA TGTGCCAGCAGCTTTGGGGCAGATACGCAGTATTTT. Translation gives CASSFGADTQYF.

V is TRBV11-2 and J is TRBJ2-1; 8 positions agree with TRBD1. The CDR3 has 16 amino acids. Germline lookup yields CDR1 SGHAT and CDR2 FQNNGV. The ends lost 6 bases at V and 6 bases at J; junction bases unmatched: 13. CDR3 sequence reads: CASRDHRGASGNEQFF. The CDR3 DNA sequence: TGTGCCAGCAGGGACCACAGGGGGGCGTCCGGCAATGAGCAGTTCTTC.

As for this clone: Other DNA sequences in the sample encode the same CDR3. The chain carries TRBV2 and TRBJ2-2; 11 positions agree with TRBD2. The CDR3 has 16 amino acids. V gave up 3 bases and J gave up 0 bases; unmatched junction bases: 0. From germline, CDR1 is SNHLY and CDR2 FYNNEI. This CDR3 reads CASSEGLAANTGELFF. The CDR3, as DNA: TGTGCCAGCAGTGAGGGACTAGCGGCGAACACCGGGGAGCTGTTTTTT.

The chain joins TRBV5-1 to TRBJ2-2; D is possibly TRBD1 (6 bases). Between the trimmed V and J ends, which lost 3 bases and 3 bases, there was a span of 9 bases. CDR1 and CDR2 (germline): SGHRS, YFSETQ. The CDR3 totals 14 residues. The CDR3 DNA reads as TGCGCCAGCAGCTCCCGGACAGACACCGGGGAGCTGTTTTTT. This encodes CASSSRTDTGELFF.

The chain has TRBV18 and TRBJ2-7, with 7 bases lining up with TRBD1. Germline-derived CDR1 and CDR2 are KGHSH and LQKENI. J was trimmed by 12 bases and V by 0 bases; bases with no gene match: 5. The length of the CDR3 is 12 residues. CDR3 sequence reads: CASSPPGTVRYF. CDR3 DNA: TGTGCCAGCTCACCACCGGGGACAGTTCGGTACTTC. The full variable domain, rest sourced from reference TRBV18 and TRBJ2-7, is NAGVMQNPRHLVRRRGQEARLRCSPMKGHSHVYWYRQLPEEGLKFMVYLQKENIIDESGMPKERFSAEFPKEGPSILRIQQVVRGDSAAYFCASSPPGTVRYFGPGTRLTVT.

This chain uses TRBV18 with TRBJ1-1, with TRBD1 matching over 9 bases. J gave up 8 bases and V 6 bases, and 16 bases lay outside the gene matches. The CDR3 extends over 16 amino acids. CDR1 is KGHSH and CDR2 is LQKENI in the germline V gene. CDR3 sequence: CASSPGQGESAGEAFF. CDR3 nucleotide sequence: TGTGCCAGCTCGCCGGGACAGGGCGAGAGTGCGGGAGAAGCTTTCTTT.

This clone was seen more than once but under ten times. V gene TRBV10-3 combines with J gene TRBJ1-5, with a weak D call TRBD1 (5 bases). The CDR3 contains 14 residues. The germline V and J ends were trimmed by 0 bases and 7 bases, with 10 bases remaining between them. CDR1 ENHRY and CDR2 SYGVKD come from the germline V gene. The CDR3 protein is CAISESGGIQPQHF. The CDR3 nucleotides are TGTGCCATCAGTGAGTCGGGGGGAATCCAGCCCCAGCATTTT.

This clone counts as large (0.1 to 1%). The sample holds other DNA sequences that translate to the same CDR3. This chain uses TRBV18 with TRBJ1-1; unclear D gene. Germline lookup yields CDR1 KGHSH and CDR2 LQKENI. V lost 2 bases and J 5 bases, leaving 9 bases between the germline ends. The CDR3 sequence is 13 residues long. The CDR3 sequence: CASSPWVGTEAFF. As DNA, the CDR3 is TGTGCCAGCTCACCATGGGTAGGGACTGAAGCTTTCTTT.

This clone was seen only once. The chain employs TRBV5-4 and TRBJ1-1, with D perhaps TRBD1 (6 bases). The germline CDR1 and CDR2 sequences are SGHNT and YYREEE (reference sequence). V lost 2 bases to trimming and J lost 7 bases, with 12 bases between them. The CDR3 loop spans 13 amino acids. The CDR3 reads CASSFFPTGEAFF. In DNA, the CDR3 is TGTGCCAGCAGCTTCTTTCCGACAGGTGAAGCTTTCTTT.

The V and J genes are TRBV27 and TRBJ1-2, with TRBD1 identical over 7 bases. The CDR3 extends over 16 amino acids. The germline V gene has CDR1 MNHEY and CDR2 SMNVEV (reference sequence). The V segment lost 3 bases and the J segment 2 bases; nucleotides outside the gene matches: 9. The CDR3 DNA reads TGTGCCAGCAGTTTTACAGGGGTCGAAAAAAACTATGGCTACACCTTC. Translating gives CASSFTGVEKNYGYTF.

In its sample, this clone was seen once. The chain employs TRBV5-8 and TRBJ1-4; D ambiguous. Germline CDR1 SGHTS, CDR2 YDEGEE. Trimming removed 0 bases from V and 7 bases from J, with 4 bases in between. The CDR3 contains 12 residues. The CDR3 DNA reads as TGTGCCAGCAGCTTGGGGGGTGAAAAACTGTTTTTT. Its translation: CASSLGGEKLFF.

V gene TRBV7-2 combines with J gene TRBJ2-1, with D unclear. V was pared by 1 base and J by 2 bases, with 9 bases between. The length of the CDR3 is 15 residues. In germline, CDR1 is SGHTA, CDR2 FQGNSA. The CDR3 here is CASSLGLAAYNEQFF. The CDR3 DNA follows: TGTGCCAGCAGCTTAGGACTGGCCGCCTACAATGAGCAGTTCTTC. Full variable domain (missing parts from reference TRBV7-2 and TRBJ2-1): GAGVSQSPSNKVTEKGKDVELRCDPISGHTALYWYRQSLGQGLEFLIYFQGNSAPDKSGLPSDRFSAERTGGSVSTLTIQRTQQEDSAVYLCASSLGLAAYNEQFFGPGTRLTVL.

V and J are TRBV30 and TRBJ1-3, with 8 bases lining up with TRBD1. Germline V gene sequence: CDR1 GTSNPN, CDR2 SVGIG (reference sequence). This CDR3 spans 13 amino acids. Trimming removed 6 bases from V and 2 bases from J; junction bases left unmatched: 3. The CDR3 spells CACQQGAGNTIYF. Written as DNA, the CDR3 is TGTGCCTGCCAACAGGGGGCTGGAAACACCATATATTTT.

The V call is TRBV7-2, the J call TRBJ2-2; D is undetermined. Germline CDR1 SGHTA, CDR2 FQGNSA. The germline V and J ends were trimmed by 3 bases and 3 bases, with 8 bases remaining between them. The length of the CDR3 is 14 residues. CDR3 protein: CASSFMTHTGELFF. The CDR3 DNA is TGTGCCAGCAGCTTTATGACCCACACCGGGGAGCTGTTTTTT.

The chain combines TRBV7-9 with TRBJ2-6, with D possibly matching TRBD1 (5 bases). The CDR3 runs 12 residues. V lost 0 bases and J 16 bases, leaving 10 bases between the germline ends. Per the germline V gene, CDR1 is SEHNR and CDR2 is FQNEAQ (reference sequence). CDR3: CASSLAFGQLTF. CDR3 DNA: TGTGCCAGCAGCTTAGCTTTTGGACAACTGACTTTC.

This clone was picked up a small number of times. The chain couples TRBV2 to TRBJ2-7; no definite D call. V lost 5 bases, J lost 0 bases, and 5 bases lay in between. Germline V gene lookup returns CDR1 SNHLY and CDR2 FYNNEI. The CDR3 sequence is 12 residues long. In nucleotides, the CDR3 is TGTGCCAGCAGTACGGACTCCTACGAGCAGTACTTC. Its translation: CASSTDSYEQYF. Variable domain in full (rest from reference TRBV2 and TRBJ2-7): EPEVTQTPSHQVTQMGQEVILRCVPISNHLYFYWYRQILGQKVEFLVSFYNNEISEKSEIFDDQFSVERPDGSNFTLKIRSTKLEDSAMYFCASSTDSYEQYFGPGTRLTVT.

Written as DNA, the CDR3 is TGTGCCAGCAGCTTAGATCTCCCGGGACTAGCGGGAGACGAGCAGTTCTTC. Encoded protein: CASSLDLPGLAGDEQFF. V is TRBV11-3 and J is TRBJ2-1; 14 nucleotides align to TRBD2. V lost 0 bases, J lost 10 bases, and 8 bases stayed unmatched. The CDR3 sequence is 17 residues long. Looked up from germline, CDR1 is SGHNT and CDR2 is YENEEA.

The CDR3 bases are TGTGCCAGCAGCTCCTCCGCCGGAGCGGGGGGGCGGAATGAGCAGTTCTTC. This gives the protein CASSSSAGAGGRNEQFF. The J gene is TRBJ2-1, the V gene TRBV7-2; TRBD2 aligns across 10 bases. Germline CDR1 reads SGHTA; CDR2 reads FQGNSA. Trimming cost V 4 bases and J 7 bases; bases outside gene matches: 13. This CDR3 region has 17 residues.